This TCR beta chain was recovered during a study of identical twins. General observations from the study: Memory repertoires lacked the insertion deficit that abundant cord blood beta clonotypes showed.

MiXCR, run by TCRdb on the 5' RACE reads, gives a single entry per CDR3 protein. The table has around 250,000 distinct CDR3 sequences, about 9% seen once; the top ten hold 3% to 3.5%. To note about this clonotype: Antigen specificity is unknown.

The CDR3 runs to 14 residues. In germline, CDR1 is LNHNV, CDR2 YYDKDF (reference sequence). V gave up 7 bases and J gave up 4 bases; unmatched junction bases: 7. The sample was also linked to a second study, of yellow fever vaccine responses in identical twins. From that report: Reported findings indicate that twins' vaccine T cell responses seemed partially convergent, partially personalized.

This clonotype was obtained from a woman in her late teens or twenties in good health. The chain joins TRBV15 to TRBJ2-3; 8 positions agree with TRBD2. The sample comprised CD8+ T cells sorted from blood. The CDR3 reads CATNPGTRPDTQYF. The CDR3 coding sequence is TGTGCCACCAACCCCGGGACTAGGCCAGATACGCAGTATTTT.